This TCR beta chain was sequenced during a study of graft-versus-host responses after intestinal transplantation. Repertoires were generated with immunoSEQ multiplex PCR, while TCRdb's copy carries only in-frame clones and drops some. Of tens of thousands of clones in the sample, 65% to 85% were seen once. Study-level findings and limits: Recipient marrow harbored GvH clones, some of which surfaced first in ileum or blood. Allograft graft-versus-host to host-versus-graft clonal ratios ran high in patients with graft-donor T cell macrochimerism. The study associated peak circulating GvH clone levels with early post-transplant HvG declines.

Points on this clone: Its antigen is not identified.

V lost 0 bases to trimming and J lost 0 bases, with 16 bases between them. Germline CDR1 and CDR2: SGHTS and YDEGEE. The CDR3 totals 18 residues. The chain couples TRBV5-8 to TRBJ1-5; D not certain. The sequencing here drew on unstimulated CD4+ T cells sorted from spleen or lymph node cells, taken before transplant. This receptor was taken from a human donor who was the organ donor for an intestinal transplant. CDR3 sequence reads: CASSLELWIGVSNQPQHF. The CDR3 DNA follows: TGTGCCAGCAGCTTGGAGCTGTGGATTGGGGTTAGCAATCAGCCCCAGCATTTT.